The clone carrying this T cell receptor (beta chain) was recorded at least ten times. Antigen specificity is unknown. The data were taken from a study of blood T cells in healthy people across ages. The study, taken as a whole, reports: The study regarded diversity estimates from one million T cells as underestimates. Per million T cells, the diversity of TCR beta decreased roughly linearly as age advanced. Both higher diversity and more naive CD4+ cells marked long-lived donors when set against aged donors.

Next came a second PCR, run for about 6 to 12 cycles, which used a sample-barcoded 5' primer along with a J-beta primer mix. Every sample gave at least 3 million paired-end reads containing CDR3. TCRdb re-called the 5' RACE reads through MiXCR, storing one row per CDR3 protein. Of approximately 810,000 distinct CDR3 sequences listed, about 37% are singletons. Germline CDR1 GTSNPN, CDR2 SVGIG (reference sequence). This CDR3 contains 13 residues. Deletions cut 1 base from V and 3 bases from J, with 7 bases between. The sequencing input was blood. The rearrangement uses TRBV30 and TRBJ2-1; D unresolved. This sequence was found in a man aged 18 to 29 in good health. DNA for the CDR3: TGTGCCTGGAGTGGCCAAAGCTACAATGAGCAGTTCTTC. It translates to CAWSGQSYNEQFF.